The present T cell receptor beta chain was sequenced within a study of OX40 agonist ivuxolimab in advanced cancers. Study-level information: Patients were given ivuxolimab, an antibody that agonizes OX40 (CD134). A mean age of approximately 60 years, range roughly 23 to 79, was recorded, and 70% to 85% were male. Regarding the study as a whole: Averaged across samples, CD8+ T cells carried more expanded clones than CD4+ did.

This clone has just one count. What it binds is unknown. TCRdb's copy holds only in-frame clones and misses some; the assay was immunoSEQ multiplex PCR. The sample records around 100,000 clones, about 89% being singletons. This receptor was identified in an adult with an advanced solid tumor such as melanoma, head and neck, liver or kidney cancer. Sequencing used CD4+ or CD8+ T cells sorted from blood, obtained in a trial of the OX40 agonist ivuxolimab.

The CDR3 nucleotides are TGTGCCAGCAGCTTAGAGGTCAGGGGGGGGTCACAAGAGACCCAGTACTTC. This sequence encodes CASSLEVRGGSQETQYF. The rearrangement links TRBV11-2 to TRBJ2-5; D tentatively fits TRBD1 or TRBD2 (7 bases each). Germline-derived CDR1 and CDR2 are SGHAT and FQNNGV. CDR3 length: 17 residues. Trimming took 0 bases from V and 2 from J, leaving 16 bases between them.